This T cell receptor beta chain was recovered during a study of shared clonotypes between healthy human individuals. The V end lost 3 bases, the J end lost 6 bases, and 19 bases lay between the germline ends. The germline V gene encodes CDR1 SGHNT and CDR2 YYREEE (reference sequence). This CDR3 has 17 amino acids. Genomic DNA of every subset was divided equally among multiple immunoSEQ plates. Profiled with immunoSEQ multiplex PCR; TCRdb holds only in-frame clones, not every one. The table lists more than 2,000,000 clones, just over 90% of them singletons, with over 0.12% in the top ten. The sequence was collected from a man between 18 and 35 years old in good health. The chain carries TRBV5-4 and TRBJ1-6, with a possible D match to TRBD1 (5 bases). The sequencing input was naive CD4+ T cells sorted from blood. Subset denoted: CD45RA+ positively selected. The CDR3 DNA is TGTGCCAGCAGCTCCTCTTGGGGCGCGAAGGGTAATTCACCCCTCCACTTT. It specifies CASSSSWGAKGNSPLHF.